Below, 31 T cell receptor beta chains from the same sample are listed, as sequenced in a study of OX40 agonist ivuxolimab in advanced cancers. Clones were sequenced by immunoSEQ multiplex PCR, and TCRdb holds only the in-frame ones, with some missing. The table has over 95,000 clones, more than 85% seen once; the top ten hold around 0.33%. The input for sequencing was CD4+ or CD8+ T cells sorted from blood, taken in a trial of the OX40 agonist ivuxolimab. All receptors come from an adult with an advanced solid tumor such as melanoma, head and neck, liver or kidney cancer.

V gene TRBV6-6 combines with J gene TRBJ2-1; 7 positions match TRBD2. The CDR3 loop spans 14 amino acids. Germline CDR1 reads MNHNY; CDR2 reads SVGAGI (reference sequence). The J segment lost 9 bases and the V segment lost 5 bases, leaving 10 bases of the junction unmatched. The CDR3 DNA reads TGTGCCAGCAGTCGTGGGGACTACATTGGTGAGCAGTTCTTC. Translated, it gives CASSRGDYIGEQFF.

CDR3 nucleotide sequence: TGTGCCAGCTCACCAACCCCCGGGACATCCCGGGAGACCCAGTACTTC. This encodes CASSPTPGTSRETQYF. V usage is TRBV18 and J usage is TRBJ2-5; possibly TRBD1 for D (6 bases). CDR3 size: 16 residues. CDR1 is KGHSH, CDR2 LQKENI, per germline. V was shortened by 2 bases and J by 5 bases, with 18 bases between the two germline ends.

The count of this clone is one. The chain employs TRBV7-3 and TRBJ2-6, with unresolved D. This CDR3 is 14 amino acids long. Looked up from germline, CDR1 is SGHTA and CDR2 is FQGTGA. V shed 6 bases and J shed 0 bases, with 6 bases lying between them. CDR3 sequence (DNA): TGTGCCAGCAGTGAACACTCTGGGGCCAACGTCCTGACTTTC. Amino acids: CASSEHSGANVLTF.

This clone was counted once. The chain couples TRBV11-3 to TRBJ2-1; D gene ambiguous. The germline gives CDR1 SGHNT, CDR2 YENEEA. The CDR3 spans 13 residues. V gave up 3 bases and J gave up 10 bases, with 13 bases separating them. The CDR3, as DNA: TGTGCCAGCAGCTTGACCCGTTTAGGAGAGCAGTTCTTC. Translating gives CASSLTRLGEQFF.

V is TRBV19 and J is TRBJ1-6; the match to TRBD1 covers 8 bases. The V gene's germline CDR1 is LNHDA and CDR2 SQIVND (reference sequence). The ends lost 7 bases at V and 9 bases at J; junction bases unmatched: 8. The CDR3 loop spans 14 amino acids. The CDR3 sequence: CASKPTGGSSPLHF. CDR3 bases: TGTGCCAGTAAACCTACAGGGGGTAGTTCACCCCTCCACTTT.

This chain joins TRBV11-2 and TRBJ2-5, with 12 bases fitting TRBD1. Germline V gives CDR1 SGHAT, CDR2 FQNNGV. V was pared by 3 bases and J by 5 bases, with 13 bases of the junction left unmatched. The CDR3 runs to 18 residues. Here the CDR3 DNA reads TGTGCCAGCAGCTTGGGACAGGGGGCCCGCCACGGCCGGGAGACCCAGTACTTC. It specifies CASSLGQGARHGRETQYF.

The chain couples TRBV4-3 to TRBJ2-4; 10 nucleotides match TRBD2. Per germline, CDR1 LGHNA and CDR2 YSLEER. This CDR3 has 16 amino acids. The V gene end was trimmed by 4 bases and the J gene end by 9 bases; junction bases not matched to a gene: 12. In nucleotides, the CDR3 is TGCGCCAGCAGCCGATCGAGCGGGAGGGCCCCCGGCATTCAGTACTTC. Its protein is CASSRSSGRAPGIQYF.

The chain recombines TRBV7-6 with TRBJ2-1, with D possibly being TRBD2 (5 bases). There are 17 residues in the CDR3. Germline V lookup: CDR1 SGHVS, CDR2 FNYEAQ. V lost 2 bases and J 0 bases, leaving 14 bases between the germline ends. The CDR3 DNA reads TGTGCCAGCAGCTTACATCTCGAGAGGGACTCCTACAATGAGCAGTTCTTC. Translation gives CASSLHLERDSYNEQFF.

The V gene is TRBV28, the J gene TRBJ1-2; TRBD1 agrees at 11 bases. CDR1 and CDR2 (germline): MDHEN, SYDVKM. Trimming removed 6 bases from V and 6 bases from J; junction bases left unmatched: 12. The CDR3 contains 16 residues. The CDR3 nucleotides are TGTGCCAGCAGCACCCCCGTGGGACAGGGGGATGATGGCTACACCTTC. Amino acid sequence: CASSTPVGQGDDGYTF.

The chain joins TRBV2 to TRBJ2-7; perhaps TRBD1 as D (5 bases). Trimming left V 6 bases short and J 2 bases short, with 11 bases between. The CDR3 extends over 13 amino acids. CDR1 is SNHLY, CDR2 FYNNEI, per germline. The CDR3 spells CASSFAGTYEQYF. For the CDR3, the DNA is TGTGCCAGCAGCTTCGCAGGGACCTACGAGCAGTACTTC.

V gene TRBV6-5 combines with J gene TRBJ1-4, with D possibly matching TRBD1 (5 bases). V was pared by 0 bases and J by 12 bases, with 17 bases between. Germline CDR1 is MNHEY and CDR2 is SVGAGI. This CDR3 has 15 residues. DNA for the CDR3: TGTGCCAGCAGTTACTCGTTGAGGGGACGTCAGGAACTGTTTTTT. Its protein is CASSYSLRGRQELFF.

The chain couples TRBV5-4 to TRBJ1-1; TRBD1 matches 9 bases. Germline CDR1 SGHNT, CDR2 YYREEE (reference sequence). The CDR3 length is 15 residues. V shed 5 bases and J 0 bases; nucleotides not matched to a gene: 5. In DNA form, the CDR3 reads TGTGCCAGCAGATCCGGGACAGGGCTGAACACTGAAGCTTTCTTT. This encodes CASRSGTGLNTEAFF.

The V gene is TRBV2, the J gene TRBJ1-5; possible D gene TRBD1, 6 bases. Germline loops: CDR1 SNHLY, CDR2 FYNNEI. The V end was cut by 6 bases, the J end by 7 bases, with 19 bases between. The CDR3 contains 15 residues. This CDR3 is CASSRIGGAQQPQHF. CDR3 sequence (DNA): TGTGCCAGCAGCCGCATAGGGGGGGCCCAGCAGCCCCAGCATTTT.

The chain employs TRBV5-4 and TRBJ2-7; 11 nucleotides align to TRBD2. This CDR3 contains 18 residues. With 0 bases clipped from V and 0 bases from J, the junction kept 8 bases outside the gene matches. Germline V gene data show CDR1 as SGHNT and CDR2 as YYREEE (reference sequence). The CDR3 nucleotides read TGTGCCAGCAGCTTGGCCCCTAGCGGGAGGCCCAGCTCCTACGAGCAGTACTTC. Encoded protein: CASSLAPSGRPSSYEQYF.

The chain employs TRBV10-1 and TRBJ2-1; D might be TRBD1 (5 bases). Germline V lookup: CDR1 WNHNN, CDR2 SYGVQD (reference sequence). This CDR3 spans 15 amino acids. V was shortened by 3 bases and J by 6 bases, with 15 bases between the two germline ends. The CDR3 DNA reads TGCGCCAGCAGTGATCGGGCTACTGGGGCCAATGAGCAGTTCTTC. Translating gives CASSDRATGANEQFF.

V usage is TRBV7-2 and J usage is TRBJ2-3; no firm D call. CDR1 is SGHTA, CDR2 FQGNSA, per germline. The CDR3 is 13 amino acids. Trimming removed 2 bases from V and 6 bases from J, with 9 bases in between. The CDR3 nucleotides are TGTGCCAGCAGCTTAAACCAGCCGGATACGCAGTATTTT. Translation: CASSLNQPDTQYF.

This rearrangement joins TRBV7-3 to TRBJ2-1, with TRBD1 matching over 7 bases. Germline CDR1 reads SGHTA; CDR2 reads FQGTGA. J lost 0 bases, V lost 5 bases, and 4 bases had no gene match. This CDR3 region has 15 residues. The CDR3 sequence: CASSVTGISYNEQFF. Written as DNA, the CDR3 is TGTGCCAGCAGCGTGACAGGGATCTCCTACAATGAGCAGTTCTTC.

This chain uses TRBV2 with TRBJ2-6; D is perhaps TRBD2 (6 bases). Germline V lookup: CDR1 SNHLY, CDR2 FYNNEI. The length of the CDR3 is 15 residues. The ends were cut back, 9 bases at V and 2 bases at J, with 14 bases in the middle. The CDR3 loop reads CARSPGVTGANVLTF. Here the CDR3 DNA reads TGTGCCAGATCTCCGGGGGTAACTGGGGCCAACGTCCTGACTTTC. The full variable domain, in which reference TRBV2 and TRBJ2-6 provide the parts outside the CDR3, is EPEVTQTPSHQVTQMGQEVILRCVPISNHLYFYWYRQILGQKVEFLVSFYNNEISEKSEIFDDQFSVERPDGSNFTLKIRSTKLEDSAMYFCARSPGVTGANVLTFGAGSRLTVL.

This clone has just a few counts. The genes are TRBV2 and TRBJ2-3, with D possibly matching TRBD2 (5 bases). CDR3 length equals 15 residues. From germline, CDR1 is SNHLY and CDR2 FYNNEI. Trimming removed 6 bases at V and 1 base at J, with 14 bases between. CDR3: CASSPKSGRTDTQYF. The CDR3 DNA reads TGTGCCAGCAGCCCAAAGAGCGGACGCACAGATACGCAGTATTTT.

The chain links TRBV6-5 to TRBJ2-5, with D possibly being TRBD1 (6 bases). This CDR3 region has 15 residues. The germline gives CDR1 MNHEY, CDR2 SVGAGI. Trimming removed 6 bases from V and 2 bases from J, with 16 bases in between. The CDR3 spells CASRGAGALQETQYF. Written as DNA, the CDR3 is TGTGCCAGCAGAGGGGCAGGGGCCTTACAAGAGACCCAGTACTTC.

This chain connects TRBV7-2 to TRBJ1-6; TRBD1 might be the D (5 bases). The CDR3 extends over 19 amino acids. The V end was cut by 1 base, the J end by 7 bases, with 23 bases between. Germline V CDR1 and CDR2: SGHTA, FQGNSA. The CDR3 region is CASSLDRSQRRGLNSPLHF. The CDR3 DNA is TGTGCCAGCAGCTTAGATCGGAGCCAGCGTAGGGGATTAAATTCACCCCTCCACTTT.

This chain links TRBV7-9 with TRBJ1-1, with D uncertain. Germline values: CDR1 SEHNR, CDR2 FQNEAQ (reference sequence). This CDR3 spans 15 amino acids. The V end was cut by 5 bases, the J end by 0 bases, with 13 bases between. The CDR3 spells CASSPEEGVNTEAFF. CDR3 bases: TGTGCCAGCAGCCCTGAGGAAGGTGTGAACACTGAAGCTTTCTTT.

The chain has TRBV5-6 and TRBJ2-1; 9 positions match TRBD1. The V and J ends lost 2 bases and 2 bases, in that order; junction bases with no gene match: 11. This CDR3 region has 18 residues. The germline gives CDR1 SGHDT, CDR2 YYEEEE. The CDR3 loop reads CASSFRTNRGRTYNEQFF. CDR3 nucleotides: TGTGCCAGCAGCTTCCGAACGAACAGGGGGCGAACCTACAATGAGCAGTTCTTC.

V is TRBV29-1 and J is TRBJ2-1; 7 positions match TRBD1. CDR3 length: 14 amino acids. The junction had 7 bases not matched to a gene; V was cut back by 1 base and J by 7 bases. Germline values: CDR1 SQVTM, CDR2 ANQGSEA. The CDR3 is CSVEGDRVTNEQFF. The DNA of the CDR3 is TGCAGCGTTGAAGGCGACAGGGTAACAAATGAGCAGTTCTTC.

The genes are TRBV2 and TRBJ2-7, with TRBD2 matching 10 bases. Germline V gene data show CDR1 as SNHLY and CDR2 as FYNNEI. The V segment lost 6 bases and the J segment 0 bases; nucleotides outside the gene matches: 2. This CDR3 comprises 14 residues. DNA for the CDR3: TGTGCCAGCAGGATAGCGGGAGGCTCCTACGAGCAGTACTTC. This translates into CASRIAGGSYEQYF.

The chain links TRBV5-1 to TRBJ2-2, with 7 positions matching TRBD2. Germline loops: CDR1 SGHRS, CDR2 YFSETQ. J gave up 6 bases and V 2 bases, and 13 bases lay outside the gene matches. The CDR3 extends over 17 amino acids. The CDR3 spells CASSFNRAGARSGELFF. In DNA, the CDR3 is TGCGCCAGCAGCTTCAATCGGGCGGGAGCTCGGTCCGGGGAGCTGTTTTTT.

The chain combines TRBV7-2 with TRBJ2-2; 8 bases match TRBD1. CDR1 is SGHTA and CDR2 is FQGNSA in the germline V gene. The CDR3 runs 16 residues. Trimming cost V 3 bases and J 6 bases; bases outside gene matches: 9. CDR3 residues: CASSFRPTGGAGELFF. CDR3 bases: TGTGCCAGCAGCTTTAGACCTACAGGGGGTGCCGGGGAGCTGTTTTTT.

The chain is built from TRBV29-1 and TRBJ2-2, with D possibly called TRBD1 or TRBD2 (5 bases each). In germline, CDR1 is SQVTM, CDR2 ANQGSEA. The CDR3 is made up of 15 amino acids. Trimming cost V 4 bases and J 3 bases, with 15 bases left between them. Here the CDR3 DNA reads TGCAGCGTTGTATGGGGGAGTTCGTACACCGGGGAGCTGTTTTTT. Translated, it gives CSVVWGSSYTGELFF.

The CDR3 nucleotides are TGTGCCAGTAGTCCTCCCGGGGGGGCTGGGGAGCTGTTTTTT. It encodes CASSPPGGAGELFF. The rearrangement uses TRBV19 and TRBJ2-2, with TRBD2 matching 8 bases. J lost 8 bases, V lost 5 bases, and 7 bases had no gene match. The CDR3 sequence is 14 residues long. Germline assignment: CDR1 LNHDA and CDR2 SQIVND (reference sequence).

To note about this clone: Different DNA sequences within this sample yield the same CDR3. The gene calls are TRBV7-2 and TRBJ1-1; weak D call: TRBD1 (5 bases). The CDR3 consists of 13 residues. Trimming took off 6 bases at V and 0 bases at J, with 8 bases between the two ends. Germline CDR1 and CDR2: SGHTA and FQGNSA. The CDR3 loop reads CASREDMNTEAFF. CDR3 bases: TGTGCCAGCAGAGAGGACATGAACACTGAAGCTTTCTTT.

The chain recombines TRBV20-1 with TRBJ2-7; 13 bases map to TRBD2. This CDR3 has 11 amino acids. J gave up 6 bases and V 7 bases, and 0 bases lay outside the gene matches. From germline, CDR1 is DFQATT and CDR2 SNEGSKA (reference sequence). CDR3 residues: CSGLAGGEQYF. CDR3 bases: TGCAGTGGACTAGCGGGAGGCGAGCAGTACTTC.